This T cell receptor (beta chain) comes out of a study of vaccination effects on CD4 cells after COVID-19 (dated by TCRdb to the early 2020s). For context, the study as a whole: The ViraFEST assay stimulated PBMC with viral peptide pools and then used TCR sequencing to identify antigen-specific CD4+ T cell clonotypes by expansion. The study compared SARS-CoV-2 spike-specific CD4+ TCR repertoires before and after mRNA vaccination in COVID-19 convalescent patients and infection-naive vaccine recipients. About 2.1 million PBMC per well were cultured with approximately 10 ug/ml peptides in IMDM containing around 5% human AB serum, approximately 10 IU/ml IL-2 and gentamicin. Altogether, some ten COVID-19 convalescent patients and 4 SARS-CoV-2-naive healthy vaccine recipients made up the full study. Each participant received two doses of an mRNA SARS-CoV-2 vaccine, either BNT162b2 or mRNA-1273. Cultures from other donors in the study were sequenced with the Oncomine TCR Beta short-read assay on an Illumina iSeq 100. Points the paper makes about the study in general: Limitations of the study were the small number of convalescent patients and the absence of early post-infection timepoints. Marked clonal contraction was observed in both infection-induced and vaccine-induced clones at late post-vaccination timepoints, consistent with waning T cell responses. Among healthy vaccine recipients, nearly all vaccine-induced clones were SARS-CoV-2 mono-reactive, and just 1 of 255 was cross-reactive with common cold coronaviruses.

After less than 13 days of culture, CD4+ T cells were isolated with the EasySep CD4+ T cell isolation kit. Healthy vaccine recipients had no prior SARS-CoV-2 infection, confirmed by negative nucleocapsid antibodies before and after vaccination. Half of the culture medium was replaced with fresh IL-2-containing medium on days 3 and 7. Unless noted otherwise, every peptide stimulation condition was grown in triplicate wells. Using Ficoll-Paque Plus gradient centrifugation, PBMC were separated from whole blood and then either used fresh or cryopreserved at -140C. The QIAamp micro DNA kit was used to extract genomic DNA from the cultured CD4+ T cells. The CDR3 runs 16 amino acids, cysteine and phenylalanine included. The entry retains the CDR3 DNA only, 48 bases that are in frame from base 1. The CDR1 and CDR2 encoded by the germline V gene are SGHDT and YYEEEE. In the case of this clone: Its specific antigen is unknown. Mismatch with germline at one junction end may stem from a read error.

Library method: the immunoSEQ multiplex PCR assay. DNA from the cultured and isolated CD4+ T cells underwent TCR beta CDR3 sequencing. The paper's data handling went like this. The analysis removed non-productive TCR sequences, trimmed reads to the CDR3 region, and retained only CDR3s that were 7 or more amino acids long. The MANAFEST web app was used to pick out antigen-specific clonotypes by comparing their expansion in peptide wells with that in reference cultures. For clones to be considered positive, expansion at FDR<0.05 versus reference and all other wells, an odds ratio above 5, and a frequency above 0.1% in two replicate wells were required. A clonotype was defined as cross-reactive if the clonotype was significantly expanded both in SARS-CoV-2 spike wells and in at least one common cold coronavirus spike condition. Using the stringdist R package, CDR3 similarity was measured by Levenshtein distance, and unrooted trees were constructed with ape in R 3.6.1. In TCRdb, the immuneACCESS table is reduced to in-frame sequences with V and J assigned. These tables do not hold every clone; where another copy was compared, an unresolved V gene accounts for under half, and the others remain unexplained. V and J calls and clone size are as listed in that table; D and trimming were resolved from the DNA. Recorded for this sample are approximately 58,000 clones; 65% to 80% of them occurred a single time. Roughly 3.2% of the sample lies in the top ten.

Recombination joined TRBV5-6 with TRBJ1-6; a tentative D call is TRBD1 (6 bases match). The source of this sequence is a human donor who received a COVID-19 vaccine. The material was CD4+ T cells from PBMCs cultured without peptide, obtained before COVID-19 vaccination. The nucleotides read TGTGCCAGCAGCCCGAACAGGGCGTGGGGTAATTTACCCCTCCACTTT. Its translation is CASSPNRAWGNLPLHF.